One and the same sample provided the 9 T cell receptor beta chains below, sequenced in a study of technical replicates of blood from a handful of donors. This table comes from immunoSEQ multiplex PCR, and its TCRdb copy is limited to in-frame clones, with some not included. The sample includes approximately 95,000 clones, 85% to 95% of them seen just once. The sample was T cells isolated from PBMCs. The receptor set was obtained from a human donor in good health.

This clone was seen just once. V usage is TRBV7-8 and J usage is TRBJ2-2; 8 bases align to TRBD2. From germline, CDR1 is SGHVS and CDR2 FQNEAQ. This CDR3 is built from 17 residues. Losses at the gene ends were 2 bases for V and 7 bases for J; bases not matched to a gene: 12. The CDR3 is CASSLSRFGLADGELFF. CDR3 DNA sequence: TGTGCCAGCAGCTTATCCCGCTTCGGACTAGCAGACGGGGAGCTGTTTTTT.

CDR3 loop: CASSVDFLGDSNGYTF. In nucleotides, the CDR3 is TGTGCCAGCAGCGTAGATTTCCTGGGGGACAGTAATGGCTACACCTTC. This chain joins TRBV9 and TRBJ1-2; 7 bases match TRBD1. Unmatched junction bases numbered 11, after V lost 0 bases and J lost 6 bases. CDR3 length: 16 residues. Germline-derived CDR1 and CDR2 are SGDLS and YYNGEE.

The chain couples TRBV27 to TRBJ2-5; the D is unclear. The CDR3 contains 13 residues. Germline CDR1 and CDR2: MNHEY and SMNVEV (reference sequence). Deletions cut 2 bases from V and 1 base from J, with 5 bases between. DNA of the CDR3: TGTGCCAGCAGTTTACTAGGCCAAGAGACCCAGTACTTC. It specifies CASSLLGQETQYF.

J is TRBJ1-3 and V is TRBV21-1; TRBD1 is the table's D call, not checked against the DNA. TRBV21-1 is marked as a pseudogene. The CDR3 contains 17 residues. The CDR3: CASSPVLGGSSGNTIYF. The CDR3 region has the DNA TGTGCCAGCAGCCCCGTCCTAGGGGGTTCCTCTGGAAACACCATATATTTT.

The chain joins TRBV10-3 to TRBJ1-2, with TRBD1 identical over 7 bases. After removal of 3 bases from V and 2 bases from J, the junction contained 3 bases not matched to a gene. The CDR3 is made up of 14 amino acids. The germline V gene has CDR1 ENHRY and CDR2 SYGVKD. CDR3 nucleotide sequence: TGTGCCATCAGTGACATGGGACAGAACTATGGCTACACCTTC. Its protein is CAISDMGQNYGYTF.

The V gene is TRBV10-3, the J gene TRBJ1-5; 11 nucleotides line up with TRBD1. Germline-derived CDR1 and CDR2 are ENHRY and SYGVKD. With 7 bases clipped from V and 6 bases from J, the junction kept 5 bases outside the gene matches. The CDR3 is 14 residues long. CDR3 coding DNA: TGTGCCATCACCCGGGACAGGGGGGTTCAGCCCCAGCATTTT. Translated: CAITRDRGVQPQHF.

The chain uses TRBV7-2 and TRBJ2-7; 11 bases align to TRBD2. CDR3 size: 15 residues. Germline values: CDR1 SGHTA, CDR2 FQGNSA. Trimming at V came to 5 bases and at J to 6 bases, leaving 9 bases not matched to a gene. The chain's CDR3 is CASSGVAGGPAEQYF. The CDR3 nucleotides read TGTGCCAGCAGCGGAGTAGCGGGAGGGCCGGCCGAGCAGTACTTC.

The rearrangement joins TRBV6-1 to TRBJ2-5; tentatively, D is TRBD2 (5 bases). The V end lost 6 bases, the J end lost 3 bases, and 11 bases lay between the germline ends. Germline loops: CDR1 MNHNS, CDR2 SASEGT. The CDR3 has 13 residues. CDR3 in amino acids: CASREKGEETQYF. The DNA of the CDR3 is TGTGCCAGCAGGGAGAAGGGAGAAGAGACCCAGTACTTC.

The J gene is TRBJ2-7, the V gene TRBV11-2; 9 bases align to TRBD2. With 2 bases clipped from V and 3 bases from J, the junction kept 2 bases outside the gene matches. This CDR3 contains 14 residues. Germline CDR1 is SGHAT and CDR2 is FQNNGV. CDR3 sequence reads: CASSLSSGNYEQYF. For the CDR3, the DNA is TGTGCCAGCAGCTTATCTAGCGGGAACTACGAGCAGTACTTC. The full variable domain, in which reference TRBV11-2 and TRBJ2-7 provide the parts outside the CDR3, is EAGVAQSPRYKIIEKRQSVAFWCNPISGHATLYWYQQILGQGPKLLIQFQNNGVVDDSQLPKDRFSAERLKGVDSTLKIQPAKLEDSAVYLCASSLSSGNYEQYFGPGTRLTVT.